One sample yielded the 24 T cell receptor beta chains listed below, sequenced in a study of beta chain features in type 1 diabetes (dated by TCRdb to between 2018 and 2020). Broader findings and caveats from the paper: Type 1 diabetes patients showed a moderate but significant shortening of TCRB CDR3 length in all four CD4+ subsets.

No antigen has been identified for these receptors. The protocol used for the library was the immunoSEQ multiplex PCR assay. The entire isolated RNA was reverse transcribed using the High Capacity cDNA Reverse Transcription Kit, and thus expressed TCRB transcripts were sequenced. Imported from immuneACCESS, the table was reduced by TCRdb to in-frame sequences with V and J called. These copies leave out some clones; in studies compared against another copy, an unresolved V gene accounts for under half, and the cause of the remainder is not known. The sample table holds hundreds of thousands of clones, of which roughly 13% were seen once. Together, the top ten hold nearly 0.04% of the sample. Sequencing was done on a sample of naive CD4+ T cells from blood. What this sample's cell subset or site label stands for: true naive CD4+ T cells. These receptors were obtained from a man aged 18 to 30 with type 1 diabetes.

The CDR3 coding sequence is TGTGCCTGGAGTGTCGGGACAGGGGTAGGCAATGAGCAGTTCTTC. This translates into CAWSVGTGVGNEQFF. The chain employs TRBV30 and TRBJ2-1, with 10 bases matching TRBD1. The junction had 5 bases not matched to a gene; V was cut back by 0 bases and J by 6 bases. Germline V gene sequence: CDR1 GTSNPN, CDR2 SVGIG (reference sequence). CDR3 length: 15 amino acids.

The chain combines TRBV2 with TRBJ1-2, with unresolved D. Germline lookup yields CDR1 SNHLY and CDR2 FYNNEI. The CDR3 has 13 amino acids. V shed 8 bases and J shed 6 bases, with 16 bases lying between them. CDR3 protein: CASQPSWEDGYTF. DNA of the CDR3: TGTGCCAGCCAGCCCTCTTGGGAGGATGGCTACACCTTC.

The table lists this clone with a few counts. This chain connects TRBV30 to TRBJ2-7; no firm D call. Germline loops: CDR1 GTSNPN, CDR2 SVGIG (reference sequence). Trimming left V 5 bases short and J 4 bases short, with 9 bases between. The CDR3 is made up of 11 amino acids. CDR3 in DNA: TGTGCCTGGGGGGTCCTTTACGAGCAGTACTTC. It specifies CAWGVLYEQYF.

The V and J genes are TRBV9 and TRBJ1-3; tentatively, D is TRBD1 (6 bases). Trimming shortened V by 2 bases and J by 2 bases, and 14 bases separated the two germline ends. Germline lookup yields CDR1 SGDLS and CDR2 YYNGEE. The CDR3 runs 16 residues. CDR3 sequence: CASSVDRRGAGNTIYF. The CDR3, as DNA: TGTGCCAGCAGCGTTGACAGGAGGGGAGCTGGAAACACCATATATTTT.

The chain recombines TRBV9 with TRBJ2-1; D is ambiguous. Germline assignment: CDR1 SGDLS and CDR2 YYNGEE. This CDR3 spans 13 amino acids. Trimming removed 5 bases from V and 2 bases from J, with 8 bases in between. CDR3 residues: CASSAETYNEQFF. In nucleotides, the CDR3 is TGTGCCAGCAGTGCTGAGACCTACAATGAGCAGTTCTTC.

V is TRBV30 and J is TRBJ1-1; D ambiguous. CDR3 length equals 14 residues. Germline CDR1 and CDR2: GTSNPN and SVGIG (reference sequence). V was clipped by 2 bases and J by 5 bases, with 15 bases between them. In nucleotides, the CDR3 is TGTGCCTGGAGTACTCACGAACCGGGGACTGAAGCTTTCTTT. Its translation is CAWSTHEPGTEAFF.

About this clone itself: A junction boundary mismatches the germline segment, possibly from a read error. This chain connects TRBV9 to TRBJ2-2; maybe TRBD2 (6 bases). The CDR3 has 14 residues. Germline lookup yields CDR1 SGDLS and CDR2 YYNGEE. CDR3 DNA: TGTGCCAGCAGGGTAGCGGTTAACACCGGGGAGCTGTTTTTT. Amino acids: CASRVAVNTGELFF.

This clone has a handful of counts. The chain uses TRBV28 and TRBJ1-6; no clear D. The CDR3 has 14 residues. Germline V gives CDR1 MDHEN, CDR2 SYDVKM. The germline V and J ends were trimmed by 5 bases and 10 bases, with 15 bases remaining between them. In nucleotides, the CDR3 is TGTGCCAGCAGTGCTCTCGCCCTGGCCTCACCCCTCCACTTT. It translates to CASSALALASPLHF.

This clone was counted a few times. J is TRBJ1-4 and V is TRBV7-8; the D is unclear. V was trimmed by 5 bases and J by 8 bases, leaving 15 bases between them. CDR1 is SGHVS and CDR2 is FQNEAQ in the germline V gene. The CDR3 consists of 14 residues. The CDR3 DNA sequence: TGTGCCAGCAGCCCCGCGGGGAAGGGCGAAAAACTGTTTTTT. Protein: CASSPAGKGEKLFF.

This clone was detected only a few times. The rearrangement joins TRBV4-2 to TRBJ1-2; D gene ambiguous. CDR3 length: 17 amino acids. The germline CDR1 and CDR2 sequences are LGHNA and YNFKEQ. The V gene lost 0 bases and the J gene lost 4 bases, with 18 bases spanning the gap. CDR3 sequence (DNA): TGTGCCAGCAGCCAAGATGGGTCGGTAGGACCCGTCTATGGCTACACCTTC. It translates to CASSQDGSVGPVYGYTF.

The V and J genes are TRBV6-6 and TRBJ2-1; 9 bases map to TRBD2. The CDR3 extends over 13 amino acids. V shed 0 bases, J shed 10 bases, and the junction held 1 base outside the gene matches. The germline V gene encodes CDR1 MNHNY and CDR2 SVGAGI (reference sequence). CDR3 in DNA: TGTGCCAGCAGTTACTCCACTAGCGGGGAGCAGTTCTTC. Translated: CASSYSTSGEQFF.

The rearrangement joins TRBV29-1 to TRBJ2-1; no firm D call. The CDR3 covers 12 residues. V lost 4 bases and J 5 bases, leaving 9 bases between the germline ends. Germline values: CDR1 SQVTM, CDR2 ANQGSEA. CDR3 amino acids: CSVVPSHNEQFF. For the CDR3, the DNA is TGCAGCGTTGTGCCTTCTCACAATGAGCAGTTCTTC.

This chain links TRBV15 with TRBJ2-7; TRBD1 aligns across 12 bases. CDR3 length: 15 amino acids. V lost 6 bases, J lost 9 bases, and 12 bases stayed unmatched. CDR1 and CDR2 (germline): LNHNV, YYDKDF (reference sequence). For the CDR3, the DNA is TGTGCCACCAGGTTCCCCGGGACAGGGGGCTCGGGGCAGTACTTC. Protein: CATRFPGTGGSGQYF.

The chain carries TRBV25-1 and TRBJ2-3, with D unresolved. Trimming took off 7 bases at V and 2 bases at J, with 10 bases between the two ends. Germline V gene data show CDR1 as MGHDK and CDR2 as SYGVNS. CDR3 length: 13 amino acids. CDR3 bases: TGTGCCAGCACGCGAACTAACACAGATACGCAGTATTTT. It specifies CASTRTNTDTQYF.

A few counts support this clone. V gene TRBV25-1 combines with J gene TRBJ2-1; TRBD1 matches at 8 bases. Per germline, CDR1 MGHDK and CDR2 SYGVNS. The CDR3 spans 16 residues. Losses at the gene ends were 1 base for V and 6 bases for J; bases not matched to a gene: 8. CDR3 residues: CASSELIGTGSNEQFF. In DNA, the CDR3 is TGTGCCAGCAGTGAATTGATCGGGACAGGATCCAATGAGCAGTTCTTC.

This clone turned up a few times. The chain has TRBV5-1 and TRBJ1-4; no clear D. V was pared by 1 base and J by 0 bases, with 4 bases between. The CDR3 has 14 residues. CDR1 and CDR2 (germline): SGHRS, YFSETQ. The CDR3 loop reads CASSLSSTNEKLFF. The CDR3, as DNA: TGCGCCAGCAGCTTGAGCTCAACTAATGAAAAACTGTTTTTT.

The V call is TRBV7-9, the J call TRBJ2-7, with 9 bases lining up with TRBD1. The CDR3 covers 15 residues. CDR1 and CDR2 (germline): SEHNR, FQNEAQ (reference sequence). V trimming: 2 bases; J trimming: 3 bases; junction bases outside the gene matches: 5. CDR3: CASSLRDRDFYEQYF. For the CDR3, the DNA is TGTGCCAGCAGCTTAAGGGACAGGGATTTCTACGAGCAGTACTTC.

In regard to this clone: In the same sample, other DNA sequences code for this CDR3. In DNA form, the CDR3 reads TGTGCCAGTAGTGCAACAGATACGCAGTATTTT. Encoded protein: CASSATDTQYF. V gene TRBV19 combines with J gene TRBJ2-3; D call uncertain. The length of the CDR3 is 11 residues. Trimming took off 5 bases at V and 3 bases at J, with 3 bases between the two ends. Germline-derived CDR1 and CDR2 are LNHDA and SQIVND (reference sequence).

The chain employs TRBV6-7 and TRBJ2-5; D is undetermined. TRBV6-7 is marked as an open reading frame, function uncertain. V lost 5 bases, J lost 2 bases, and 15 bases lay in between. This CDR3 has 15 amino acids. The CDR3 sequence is CASSPTESLQETQYF. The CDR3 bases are TGTGCCAGCAGTCCCACCGAGTCCCTACAAGAGACCCAGTACTTC.

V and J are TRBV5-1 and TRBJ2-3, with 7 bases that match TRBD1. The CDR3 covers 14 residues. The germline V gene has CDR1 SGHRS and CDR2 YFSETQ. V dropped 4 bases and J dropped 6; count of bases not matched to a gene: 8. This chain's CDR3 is CASSPDREYDTQYF. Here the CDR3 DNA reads TGCGCCAGCAGCCCTGACAGGGAGTATGATACGCAGTATTTT.

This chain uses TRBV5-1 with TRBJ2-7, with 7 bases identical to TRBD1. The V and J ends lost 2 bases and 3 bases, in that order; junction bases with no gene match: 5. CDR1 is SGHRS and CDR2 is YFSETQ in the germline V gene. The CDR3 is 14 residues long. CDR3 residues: CASSFGTAGYEQYF. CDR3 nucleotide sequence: TGCGCCAGCAGCTTTGGGACAGCAGGCTACGAGCAGTACTTC. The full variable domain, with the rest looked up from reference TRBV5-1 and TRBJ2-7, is KAGVTQTPRYLIKTRGQQVTLSCSPISGHRSVSWYQQTPGQGLQFLFEYFSETQRNKGNFPGRFSGRQFSNSRSEMNVSTLELGDSALYLCASSFGTAGYEQYFGPGTRLTVT.

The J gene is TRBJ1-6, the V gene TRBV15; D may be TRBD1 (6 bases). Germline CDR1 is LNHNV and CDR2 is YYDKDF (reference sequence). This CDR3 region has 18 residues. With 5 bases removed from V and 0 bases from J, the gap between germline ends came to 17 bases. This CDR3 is CATSGPDSWSSYNSPLHF. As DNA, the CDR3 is TGTGCCACCAGCGGACCGGACAGCTGGAGCTCCTATAATTCACCCCTCCACTTT.

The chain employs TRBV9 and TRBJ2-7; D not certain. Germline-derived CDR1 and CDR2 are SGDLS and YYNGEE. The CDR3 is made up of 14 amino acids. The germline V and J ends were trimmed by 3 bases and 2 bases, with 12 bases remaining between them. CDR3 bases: TGTGCCAGCAGCGCCCTCGCGTCCCCCTACGAGCAGTACTTC. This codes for CASSALASPYEQYF.

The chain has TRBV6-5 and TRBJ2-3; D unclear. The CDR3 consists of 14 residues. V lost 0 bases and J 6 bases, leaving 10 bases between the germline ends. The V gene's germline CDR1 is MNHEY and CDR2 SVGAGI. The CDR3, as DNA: TGTGCCAGCAGTTACTCGGAGCCTGAGGATACGCAGTATTTT. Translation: CASSYSEPEDTQYF.